The 3 T cell receptor beta chains below come from one sample, sequenced in a study of regulatory T cells in long-lasting Graves disease. To make TCR beta libraries, researchers used iRepertoire HTBI primers and Arm-PCR of CDR3 regions. TCRdb called the multiplex PCR reads again in MiXCR, with one record for every CDR3 protein. The sample consists of about 300,000 distinct CDR3 sequences, under 25% of them appearing once. Stated time point: persistent/refractory GD, antithyroid drugs over 5 years with positive TRAb. From PBMCs, RNA was extracted and then used to make the TCR library. Sequencing used peripheral blood mononuclear cells (PBMCs), obtained when the disease was refractory, from a patient treated with antithyroid drugs. These receptors all stem from a female donor with Graves disease.

This clonotype appeared many times. CDR3 DNA: TGTGCCAGCAGGGCGGAGAACACCGGGGAGCTGTTTTTT. Translated, it gives CASRAENTGELFF. This chain joins TRBV2 and TRBJ2-2; D not certain. In germline, CDR1 is SNHLY, CDR2 FYNNEI. The CDR3 runs to 13 residues. V was cut by 6 bases and J by 1 base, with 6 bases left in between.

This clonotype was seen at least ten times. This chain uses TRBV20-1 with TRBJ2-2, with D hard to call. Trimming stripped 3 bases from V and 0 bases from J, with 5 bases between. CDR3 length equals 13 residues. The germline V gene has CDR1 DFQATT and CDR2 SNEGSKA (reference sequence). As DNA, the CDR3 is TGCAGTGCTAGGGACCCGAACACCGGGGAGCTGTTTTTT. This gives the protein CSARDPNTGELFF.

V gene TRBV6-5 combines with J gene TRBJ1-1, with D tentatively TRBD1 (5 bases). CDR1 and CDR2 from the germline V gene are MNHEY and SVGAGI. The germline V and J ends were trimmed by 3 bases and 11 bases, with 22 bases remaining between them. The CDR3 runs 15 residues. This chain's CDR3 is CASSYMVTASTNAFF. Written as DNA, the CDR3 is TGTGCCAGCAGTTATATGGTGACAGCATCGACGAACGCTTTCTTT.